Listed here are 17 T cell receptor beta chains from one sample, sequenced in a study of graft-versus-host responses after intestinal transplantation. The table came from immunoSEQ multiplex PCR; TCRdb's copy has only in-frame clones and leaves some out. In the table there are some 40,000 clones, 91% of which are singletons. Here the sequenced sample was PBMCs, taken 300 to 330 days after intestinal transplant. Source of these receptors: a human patient who received an intestinal transplant, so some T cells may come from the graft donor.

This clone has more than one count but fewer than ten. CDR3 loop: CASSPSFGQLLYEQYF. The CDR3, as DNA: TGTGCCAGCAGCCCTTCCTTTGGGCAGTTACTCTACGAGCAGTACTTC. The rearrangement joins TRBV11-1 to TRBJ2-7; D not resolved. Germline CDR1 and CDR2: SGHAT and FQDESV (reference sequence). Trimming shortened V by 5 bases and J by 3 bases, and 20 bases separated the two germline ends. The CDR3 spans 16 residues.

The chain uses TRBV7-9 and TRBJ2-7; 9 bases agree with TRBD1. The CDR3 loop spans 14 amino acids. J lost 4 bases, V lost 4 bases, and 5 bases had no gene match. Germline values: CDR1 SEHNR, CDR2 FQNEAQ (reference sequence). The CDR3: CASSSRDRVYEQYF. The CDR3 DNA sequence: TGTGCCAGCAGCTCCAGGGACAGGGTTTACGAGCAGTACTTC.

V is TRBV19 and J is TRBJ1-5, with D perhaps TRBD1 (6 bases). With 7 bases removed from V and 7 bases from J, the gap between germline ends came to 11 bases. The CDR3 runs to 12 residues. Germline V gene data show CDR1 as LNHDA and CDR2 as SQIVND (reference sequence). As DNA, the CDR3 is TGTGCCAGTAACCACAGGGCACAGCCCCAGCATTTT. This codes for CASNHRAQPQHF.

This chain uses TRBV29-1 with TRBJ2-1, with D perhaps TRBD2 (5 bases). Per the germline V gene, CDR1 is SQVTM and CDR2 is ANQGSEA. V shed 7 bases and J shed 7 bases, with 23 bases lying between them. CDR3 length: 15 residues. The CDR3 sequence is CSAAPDSSIHNEQFF. CDR3 nucleotide sequence: TGCAGCGCCGCCCCGGACTCTAGTATCCATAATGAGCAGTTCTTC.

This chain links TRBV19 with TRBJ2-3; TRBD1 matches at 9 bases. The length of the CDR3 is 14 residues. V shed 4 bases and J 1 base; nucleotides not matched to a gene: 0. Per germline, CDR1 LNHDA and CDR2 SQIVND (reference sequence). CDR3 coding DNA: TGTGCCAGTAGTAGGACAGGGGGCACAGATACGCAGTATTTT. It codes for CASSRTGGTDTQYF.

The chain has TRBV11-3 and TRBJ2-3; no reliable D call. Trimming took 3 bases from V and 3 from J, leaving 7 bases between them. CDR1 and CDR2 from the germline V gene are SGHNT and YENEEA. This CDR3 region has 13 residues. In nucleotides, the CDR3 is TGTGCCAGCAGCTTGGGTCTGACAGATACGCAGTATTTT. This gives the protein CASSLGLTDTQYF.

The V gene is TRBV6-5, the J gene TRBJ2-7; D is perhaps TRBD2 (7 bases). V lost 6 bases to trimming and J lost 6 bases, with 15 bases between them. CDR3 length: 13 amino acids. Germline V gives CDR1 MNHEY, CDR2 SVGAGI. The CDR3, as DNA: TGTGCCAGCAGCATTGTAGGGGGGGTCGAGCAGTACTTC. Its protein product is CASSIVGGVEQYF.

The chain couples TRBV29-1 to TRBJ2-1, with 8 bases matching TRBD2. The J segment lost 10 bases and the V segment lost 6 bases, leaving 5 bases of the junction unmatched. Germline values: CDR1 SQVTM, CDR2 ANQGSEA. The CDR3 runs 11 residues. The CDR3 sequence: CSVAQRGEQFF. CDR3 nucleotide sequence: TGCAGCGTGGCGCAGCGGGGGGAGCAGTTCTTC.

V gene TRBV6-6 combines with J gene TRBJ2-1, with 8 bases matching TRBD1. From germline, CDR1 is MNHNY and CDR2 SVGAGI (reference sequence). This CDR3 is built from 15 residues. The V gene end was trimmed by 6 bases and the J gene end by 3 bases; junction bases not matched to a gene: 7. The DNA for the CDR3 is TGTGCCAGCAGCAACGACAGGGGACACTACAATGAGCAGTTCTTC. Protein: CASSNDRGHYNEQFF.

The rearrangement joins TRBV7-8 to TRBJ2-3; D call uncertain. The CDR3 runs 15 residues. Germline V lookup: CDR1 SGHVS, CDR2 FQNEAQ. Trimming stripped 0 bases from V and 3 bases from J, with 10 bases between. The CDR3 spells CASSLAKHGTDTQYF. DNA of the CDR3: TGTGCCAGCAGCTTAGCTAAGCACGGAACAGATACGCAGTATTTT.

The rearrangement links TRBV11-3 to TRBJ1-2; unclear D gene. The V end was cut by 0 bases, the J end by 4 bases, with 18 bases between. Per germline, CDR1 SGHNT and CDR2 YENEEA. CDR3 length: 17 amino acids. In DNA, the CDR3 is TGTGCCAGCAGCTTAGAAGTTGAGTATGGATTTGGCTATGGCTACACCTTC. Its translation: CASSLEVEYGFGYGYTF.

The gene calls are TRBV9 and TRBJ2-7; D is unresolved. Per the germline V gene, CDR1 is SGDLS and CDR2 is YYNGEE. Trimming removed 2 bases from V and 4 bases from J, with 13 bases in between. The CDR3 contains 14 residues. CDR3 DNA: TGTGCCAGCAGCGTGTCGGCGGCTGAGTACGAGCAGTACTTC. It specifies CASSVSAAEYEQYF.

The J gene is TRBJ1-2, the V gene TRBV6-5, with a tentative D call TRBD1 (6 bases). This CDR3 is 13 amino acids long. From germline, CDR1 is MNHEY and CDR2 SVGAGI. Deletions cut 5 bases from V and 4 bases from J, with 11 bases between. The CDR3 sequence: CASSPDRIYGYTF. The CDR3 DNA reads TGTGCCAGCAGTCCCGACAGGATCTATGGCTACACCTTC.

Regarding this clone: One end of the junction fails to match germline, which may point to a read error. The J gene is TRBJ2-3, the V gene TRBV6-1; the match to TRBD1 covers 10 bases. Germline CDR1 and CDR2: MNHNS and SASEGT. The CDR3 is made up of 15 amino acids. This CDR3 reads CAGSEGTGGTDTQYF. DNA of the CDR3: TGTGCCGGCAGTGAAGGGACAGGGGGCACAGATACGCAGTATTTT.

The rearrangement links TRBV6-1 to TRBJ2-7; D remains ambiguous. CDR1 and CDR2 from the germline V gene are MNHNS and SASEGT. The CDR3 has 16 amino acids. Trimming cost V 1 base and J 3 bases, with 16 bases left between them. CDR3 protein: CASSEEQTFSYYEQYF. CDR3 nucleotide sequence: TGTGCCAGCAGTGAAGAACAAACTTTCTCCTACTACGAGCAGTACTTC.

The V call is TRBV5-6, the J call TRBJ2-5; D call uncertain. Trimming took off 0 bases at V and 3 bases at J, with 9 bases between the two ends. The CDR3 totals 14 residues. The germline V gene has CDR1 SGHDT and CDR2 YYEEEE. DNA of the CDR3: TGTGCCAGCAGCTTGGGTACGGGCGAAGAGACCCAGTACTTC. Its protein is CASSLGTGEETQYF. Drawing the rest from reference TRBV5-6 and TRBJ2-5, the complete variable domain is DAGVTQSPTHLIKTRGQQVTLRCSPKSGHDTVSWYQQALGQGPQFIFQYYEEEERQRGNFPDRFSGHQFPNYSSELNVNALLLGDSALYLCASSLGTGEETQYFGPGTRLLVL.

J is TRBJ2-7 and V is TRBV7-9, with D tentatively TRBD1 or TRBD2 (5 bases each). The V and J ends lost 0 bases and 0 bases respectively, with 9 bases between them. The CDR3 contains 15 residues. Germline V gene lookup returns CDR1 SEHNR and CDR2 FQNEAQ (reference sequence). CDR3 region: CASSLASGTSYEQYF. In DNA, the CDR3 is TGTGCCAGCAGCTTAGCATCAGGGACCTCCTACGAGCAGTACTTC.